These T cell receptor beta chains were read from a single sample in a study of blood T cell repertoires in COVID-19. Using immunoSEQ multiplex PCR, the repertoire was profiled, and TCRdb retains in-frame clones only, with some absent. The table lists 150,000 to 200,000 clones, approximately 85% of them singletons. Input material: peripheral blood. The origin of the receptors is a man aged 55 to 69 who had recovered from COVID-19. Both conserved end residues are part of each CDR3. A D gene is named only where the DNA matches it firmly. Clone size is stated in some rows and not others, as once, few, many or a class when expanded.

D gene: .
J gene: TRBJ2-1
V gene: TRBV6-5
clone size: .
CDR3 protein: CASSLTESSYNEQFF
CDR3 DNA: TGTGCCAGCAGTCTTACAGAGAGCTCCTACAATGAGCAGTTCTTC

D gene: .
J gene: TRBJ2-7
V gene: TRBV18
clone size: .
CDR3 protein: CASSPPTTYEQYF
CDR3 DNA: TGTGCCAGCTCACCACCTACAACCTACGAGCAGTACTTC

D gene: TRBD1
J gene: TRBJ1-1
V gene: TRBV16
clone size: .
CDR3 protein: CASSHTTGSRTEAFF
CDR3 DNA: TGTGCCAGCAGCCACACGACAGGGAGCCGCACTGAAGCTTTCTTT

D gene: .
J gene: TRBJ1-1
V gene: TRBV7-2
clone size: few
CDR3 protein: CASSFQNTEAFF
CDR3 DNA: TGTGCCAGCAGCTTTCAGAACACTGAAGCTTTCTTT

D gene: .
J gene: TRBJ1-5
V gene: TRBV5-1
clone size: .
CDR3 protein: CASSRSGTNNQPQHF
CDR3 DNA: TGCGCCAGCAGCAGATCCGGGACAAACAATCAGCCCCAGCATTTT

D gene: .
J gene: TRBJ1-5
V gene: TRBV5-3
clone size: .
CDR3 protein: CARSLASPRGNNQPQHF
CDR3 DNA: TGTGCCAGAAGCTTGGCTTCTCCCAGGGGAAACAATCAGCCCCAGCATTTT

D gene: .
J gene: TRBJ1-2
V gene: TRBV27
clone size: .
CDR3 protein: CASSSRGAHGYTF
CDR3 DNA: TGTGCCAGCAGTAGCAGGGGCGCGCATGGCTACACCTTC

D gene: TRBD2
J gene: TRBJ2-2
V gene: TRBV3-1/TRBV3-2
clone size: .
CDR3 protein: CASSPIAGGPGTGELFF
CDR3 DNA: TGTGCCAGCAGCCCCATAGCGGGGGGGCCGGGCACCGGGGAGCTGTTTTTT

D gene: .
J gene: TRBJ1-4
V gene: TRBV29-1
clone size: .
CDR3 protein: CSVAPATNEKLFF
CDR3 DNA: TGCAGCGTTGCCCCTGCAACTAATGAAAAACTGTTTTTT

D gene: TRBD1
J gene: TRBJ1-2
V gene: TRBV4-3
clone size: few
CDR3 protein: CASSPGQTNYGYTF
CDR3 DNA: TGCGCCAGCAGCCCGGGACAGACAAACTATGGCTACACCTTC

D gene: .
J gene: TRBJ2-2
V gene: TRBV7-2
clone size: .
CDR3 protein: CASSLVGRQTYTGELFF
CDR3 DNA: TGTGCCAGCAGCTTAGTGGGGCGCCAGACTTACACCGGGGAGCTGTTTTTT

D gene: TRBD1
J gene: TRBJ1-5
V gene: TRBV13
clone size: .
CDR3 protein: CASSGGQGSGSNQPQHF
CDR3 DNA: TGTGCCAGCAGTGGAGGACAGGGCTCCGGGAGCAATCAGCCCCAGCATTTT

D gene: TRBD1
J gene: TRBJ1-2
V gene: TRBV6-5
clone size: few
CDR3 protein: CASRTGGKVYGYTF
CDR3 DNA: TGTGCCAGCAGAACAGGGGGCAAGGTGTATGGCTACACCTTC

D gene: TRBD2
J gene: TRBJ2-5
V gene: TRBV11-2
clone size: once
CDR3 protein: CASSLASRGGLEETQYF
CDR3 DNA: TGTGCCAGCAGCTTAGCCTCCCGGGGGGGCCTCGAGGAGACCCAGTACTTC

D gene: .
J gene: TRBJ1-3
V gene: TRBV5-1
clone size: .
CDR3 protein: CASSLETQASGNTIYF
CDR3 DNA: TGCGCCAGCAGCTTGGAGACACAAGCCTCTGGAAACACCATATATTTT

D gene: TRBD1
J gene: TRBJ2-7
V gene: TRBV6-2/TRBV6-3
clone size: .
CDR3 protein: CASSYSGTGDYEQYF
CDR3 DNA: TGTGCCAGCAGTTACTCCGGGACAGGGGATTACGAGCAGTACTTC

D gene: TRBD1
J gene: TRBJ1-1
V gene: TRBV5-4
clone size: few
CDR3 protein: CASSLQGNPEAFF
CDR3 DNA: TGTGCCAGCAGCTTACAGGGGAACCCTGAAGCTTTCTTT

D gene: TRBD1
J gene: TRBJ2-7
V gene: TRBV18
clone size: .
CDR3 protein: CASSQTRDRDEQYF
CDR3 DNA: TGTGCCAGCTCACAAACCCGGGACAGGGACGAGCAGTACTTC

D gene: .
J gene: TRBJ1-2
V gene: TRBV7-2
clone size: .
CDR3 protein: CASSLVFEGVYGYTF
CDR3 DNA: TGTGCCAGCAGCTTAGTTTTTGAGGGTGTCTATGGCTACACCTTC

D gene: .
J gene: TRBJ1-4
V gene: TRBV6-6
clone size: .
CDR3 protein: CASISGVGEKLFF
CDR3 DNA: TGTGCCAGCATAAGCGGGGTGGGTGAAAAACTGTTTTTT

D gene: .
J gene: TRBJ1-5
V gene: TRBV12-3/TRBV12-4
clone size: .
CDR3 protein: CASSSISGQPQHF
CDR3 DNA: TGTGCCAGCAGTTCTATAAGCGGCCAGCCCCAGCATTTT

D gene: .
J gene: TRBJ2-2
V gene: TRBV5-1
clone size: few
CDR3 protein: CASSLALDSANTGELFF
CDR3 DNA: TGCGCCAGCAGCTTGGCCCTGGACTCCGCGAACACCGGGGAGCTGTTTTTT

D gene: TRBD1
J gene: TRBJ1-1
V gene: TRBV11-1
clone size: few
CDR3 protein: CASSRGTGTEAFF
CDR3 DNA: TGTGCCAGCAGCCGCGGGACAGGCACTGAAGCTTTCTTT

D gene: TRBD2
J gene: TRBJ2-7
V gene: TRBV19
clone size: .
CDR3 protein: CASSRTSGGTYEQYF
CDR3 DNA: TGTGCCAGTAGTAGGACTAGCGGGGGAACCTACGAGCAGTACTTC

D gene: .
J gene: TRBJ1-2
V gene: TRBV2
clone size: .
CDR3 protein: CASSASQDGYTF
CDR3 DNA: TGTGCCAGCAGTGCCAGTCAAGATGGCTACACCTTC

D gene: .
J gene: TRBJ2-1
V gene: TRBV4-3
clone size: .
CDR3 protein: CASSAQGYEQFF
CDR3 DNA: TGCGCCAGCAGCGCACAGGGATATGAGCAGTTCTTC

D gene: TRBD1
J gene: TRBJ1-2
V gene: TRBV4-1
clone size: .
CDR3 protein: CASSASAVRDTGGDRGTF
CDR3 DNA: TGCGCCAGCAGCGCGTCGGCGGTGAGGGACACAGGGGGCGACCGGGGGACCTTC

D gene: TRBD2
J gene: TRBJ2-1
V gene: TRBV5-5
clone size: .
CDR3 protein: CASSLGAGGRHNEQFF
CDR3 DNA: TGTGCCAGCAGCTTGGGAGCGGGGGGACGCCACAATGAGCAGTTCTTC

D gene: .
J gene: TRBJ2-2
V gene: TRBV3-1/TRBV3-2
clone size: .
CDR3 protein: CASSQGWGDTGELFF
CDR3 DNA: TGTGCCAGCAGCCAAGGCTGGGGGGACACCGGGGAGCTGTTTTTT

D gene: TRBD2
J gene: TRBJ2-3
V gene: TRBV19
clone size: .
CDR3 protein: CASSIAGGTDTQYF
CDR3 DNA: TGTGCCAGTAGTATAGCGGGGGGTACAGATACGCAGTATTTT

D gene: TRBD2
J gene: TRBJ2-5
V gene: TRBV4-2
clone size: .
CDR3 protein: CASSQVRGGETQYF
CDR3 DNA: TGTGCCAGCAGCCAAGTGCGGGGGGGTGAGACCCAGTACTTC

D gene: TRBD2
J gene: TRBJ2-3
V gene: TRBV4-1
clone size: .
CDR3 protein: CASSRSGGASTDTQYF
CDR3 DNA: TGCGCCAGCAGCCGGAGCGGGGGGGCCTCGACAGATACGCAGTATTTT